This T cell receptor (beta chain) was captured by sequencing in a study of human T cells and chemical hapten exposure. TCRdb processed the RACE reads anew with MiXCR; each CDR3 protein has one entry. The table has some 80,000 distinct CDR3 sequences, roughly 10% seen once. CDR3 length: 15 amino acids. V gave up 5 bases and J gave up 2 bases, with 18 bases separating them. Germline CDR1 is SQVTM and CDR2 is ANQGSEA. Time point reported: patch test 2, 6 weeks after DPC sensitization. Sample treatment: therapeutic diphenylcyclopropenone sensitization with weekly scalp DPC. V usage is TRBV29-1 and J usage is TRBJ1-2; no definite D call. The TCR sequence derives from a woman in her twenties or thirties with alopecia areata. Some clones in this sample may be carry-over from other donors' samples. Sequencing was performed on whole blood, taken in connection with sensitization to the hapten diphenylcyclopropenone (DPC). CDR3 loop: CSVQGDDKSNYGYTF. The DNA of the CDR3 is TGCAGCGTTCAAGGCGACGACAAGAGCAACTATGGCTACACCTTC.